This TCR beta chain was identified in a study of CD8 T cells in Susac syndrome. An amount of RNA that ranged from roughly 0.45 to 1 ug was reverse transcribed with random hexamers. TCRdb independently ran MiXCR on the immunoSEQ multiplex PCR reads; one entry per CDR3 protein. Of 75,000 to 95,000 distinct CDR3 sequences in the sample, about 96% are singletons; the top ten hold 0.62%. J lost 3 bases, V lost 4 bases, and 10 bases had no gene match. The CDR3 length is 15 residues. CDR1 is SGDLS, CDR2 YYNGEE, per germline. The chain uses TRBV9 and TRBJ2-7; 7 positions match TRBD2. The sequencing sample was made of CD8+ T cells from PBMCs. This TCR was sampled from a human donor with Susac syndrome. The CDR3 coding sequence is TGTGCCAGCAGCCCCAGGGAGGGGAGAGACTACGAGCAGTACTTC. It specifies CASSPREGRDYEQYF.